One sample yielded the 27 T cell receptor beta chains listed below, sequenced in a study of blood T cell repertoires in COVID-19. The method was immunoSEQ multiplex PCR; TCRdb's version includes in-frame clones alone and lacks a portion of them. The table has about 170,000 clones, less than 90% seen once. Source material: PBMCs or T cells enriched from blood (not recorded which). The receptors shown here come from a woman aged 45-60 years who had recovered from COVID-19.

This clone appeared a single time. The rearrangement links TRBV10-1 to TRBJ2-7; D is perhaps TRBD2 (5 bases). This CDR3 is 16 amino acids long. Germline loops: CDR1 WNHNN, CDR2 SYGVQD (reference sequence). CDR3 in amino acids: CASREYGERSSYEQYV. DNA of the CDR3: TGCGCCAGCAGGGAGTACGGGGAGAGAAGCTCCTACGAGCAGTACGTC.

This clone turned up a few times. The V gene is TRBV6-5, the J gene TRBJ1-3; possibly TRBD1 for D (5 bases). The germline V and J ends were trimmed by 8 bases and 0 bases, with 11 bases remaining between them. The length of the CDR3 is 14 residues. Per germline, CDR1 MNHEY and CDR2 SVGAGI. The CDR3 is CASPEGSSGNTIYF. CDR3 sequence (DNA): TGTGCCAGCCCGGAGGGGAGCTCTGGAAACACCATATATTTT.

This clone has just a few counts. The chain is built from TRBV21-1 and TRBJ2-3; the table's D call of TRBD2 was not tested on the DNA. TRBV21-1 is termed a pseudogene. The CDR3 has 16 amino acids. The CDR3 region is CASSKRERRATDTQYF. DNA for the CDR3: TGTGCCAGCAGCAAGCGAGAAAGGAGGGCGACAGATACGCAGTATTTT.

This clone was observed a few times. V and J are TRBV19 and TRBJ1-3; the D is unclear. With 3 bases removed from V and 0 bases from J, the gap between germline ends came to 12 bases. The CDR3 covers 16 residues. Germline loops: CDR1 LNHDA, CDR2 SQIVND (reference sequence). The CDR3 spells CASSIPGLYSGNTIYF. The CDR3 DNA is TGTGCCAGTAGTATCCCCGGTCTCTACTCTGGAAACACCATATATTTT.

CDR3 coding DNA: TGTGCCAGCAGTTCCCTTGGAAACACCATATATTTT. Its protein is CASSSLGNTIYF. The rearrangement links TRBV12-3 or TRBV12-4 to TRBJ1-3; D is unclear. There are 12 residues in the CDR3. Trimming pared 4 bases from V and 3 bases from J, leaving 4 bases between.

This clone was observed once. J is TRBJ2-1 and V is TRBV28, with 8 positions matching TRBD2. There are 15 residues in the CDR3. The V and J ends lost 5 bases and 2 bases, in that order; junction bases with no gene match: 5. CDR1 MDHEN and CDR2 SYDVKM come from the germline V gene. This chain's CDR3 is CASSNSGGPYNEQFF. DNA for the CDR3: TGTGCCAGCAGTAACAGCGGGGGACCCTACAATGAGCAGTTCTTC.

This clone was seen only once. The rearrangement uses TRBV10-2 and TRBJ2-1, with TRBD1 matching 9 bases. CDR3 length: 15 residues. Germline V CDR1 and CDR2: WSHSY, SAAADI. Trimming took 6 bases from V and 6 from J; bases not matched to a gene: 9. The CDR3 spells CASSGRTGAINEQFF. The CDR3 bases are TGCGCCAGCAGCGGACGGACAGGGGCGATCAATGAGCAGTTCTTC.

DNA of the CDR3: TGTGCTAGTGGCATCGTGGCAGGGAAGTTGAGCACTGAAGCTTTCTTT. Its translation: CASGIVAGKLSTEAFF. V is TRBV12-5 and J is TRBJ1-1, with D tentatively TRBD1 (5 bases). Germline V gives CDR1 LGHNT, CDR2 FRNRAP. V lost 6 bases to trimming and J lost 4 bases, with 21 bases between them. The CDR3 is made up of 16 amino acids.

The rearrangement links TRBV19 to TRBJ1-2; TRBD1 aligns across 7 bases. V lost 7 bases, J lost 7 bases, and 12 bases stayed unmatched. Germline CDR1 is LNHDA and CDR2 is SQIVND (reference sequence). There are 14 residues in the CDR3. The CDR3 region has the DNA TGTGCCAGTACCTCAACAGGGGTGAGGGGTGGCTACACCTTC. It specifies CASTSTGVRGGYTF. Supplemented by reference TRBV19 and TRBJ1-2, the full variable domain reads DGGITQSPKYLFRKEGQNVTLSCEQNLNHDAMYWYRQDPGQGLRLIYYSQIVNDFQKGDIAEGYSVSREKKESFPLTVTSAQKNPTAFYLCASTSTGVRGGYTFGSGTRLTVV.

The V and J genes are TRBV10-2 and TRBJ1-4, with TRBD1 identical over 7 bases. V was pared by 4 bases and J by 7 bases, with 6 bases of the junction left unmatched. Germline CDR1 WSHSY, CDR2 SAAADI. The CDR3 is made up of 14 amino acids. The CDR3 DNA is TGCGCCAGCAGTGGCTCAGGGGGGATTGAAAAACTGTTTTTT. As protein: CASSGSGGIEKLFF.

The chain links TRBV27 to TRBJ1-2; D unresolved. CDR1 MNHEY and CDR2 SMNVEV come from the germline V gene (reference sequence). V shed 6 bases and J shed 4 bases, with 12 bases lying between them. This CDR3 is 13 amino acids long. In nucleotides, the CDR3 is TGTGCCAGCAGCTATACCTCGGGCTATGGCTACACCTTC. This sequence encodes CASSYTSGYGYTF.

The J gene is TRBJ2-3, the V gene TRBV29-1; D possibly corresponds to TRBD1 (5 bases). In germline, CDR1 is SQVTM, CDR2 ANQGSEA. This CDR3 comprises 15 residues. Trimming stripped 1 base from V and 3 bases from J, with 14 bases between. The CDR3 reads CSVEGGQGKTDTQYF. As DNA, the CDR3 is TGCAGCGTTGAAGGCGGCCAGGGAAAAACAGATACGCAGTATTTT.

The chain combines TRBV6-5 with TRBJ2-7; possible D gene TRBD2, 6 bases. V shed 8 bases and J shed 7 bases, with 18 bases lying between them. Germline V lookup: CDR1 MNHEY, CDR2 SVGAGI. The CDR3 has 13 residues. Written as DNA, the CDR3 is TGTGCCAGCCGGGCTAGCGAAAAGGGGGAGCAGTACGTC. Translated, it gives CASRASEKGEQYV.

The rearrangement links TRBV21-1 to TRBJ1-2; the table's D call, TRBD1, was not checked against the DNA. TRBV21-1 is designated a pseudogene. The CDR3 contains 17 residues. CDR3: CASSKAPTARSLCGYTF. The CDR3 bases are TGTGCCAGCAGCAAAGCGCCGACAGCTCGAAGTTTATGTGGCTACACCTTC.

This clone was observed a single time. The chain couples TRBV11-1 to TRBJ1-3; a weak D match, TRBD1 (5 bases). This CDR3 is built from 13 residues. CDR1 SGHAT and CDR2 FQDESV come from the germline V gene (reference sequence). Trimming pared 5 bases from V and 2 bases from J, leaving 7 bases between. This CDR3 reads CASSDRAGNTIYF. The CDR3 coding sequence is TGTGCCAGCAGCGACAGAGCTGGAAACACCATATATTTT. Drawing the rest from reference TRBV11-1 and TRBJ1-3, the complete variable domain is EAEVAQSPRYKITEKSQAVAFWCDPISGHATLYWYRQILGQGPELLVQFQDESVVDDSQLPKDRFSAERLKGVDSTLKIQPAELGDSAMYLCASSDRAGNTIYFGEGSWLTVV.

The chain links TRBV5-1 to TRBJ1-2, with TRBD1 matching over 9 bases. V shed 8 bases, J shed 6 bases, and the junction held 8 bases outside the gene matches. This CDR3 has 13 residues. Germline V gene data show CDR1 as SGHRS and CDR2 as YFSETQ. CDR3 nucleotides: TGCGCCAGTAATCCGGGACAGGGTAATGGCTACACCTTC. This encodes CASNPGQGNGYTF. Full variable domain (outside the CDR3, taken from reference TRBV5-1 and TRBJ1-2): KAGVTQTPRYLIKTRGQQVTLSCSPISGHRSVSWYQQTPGQGLQFLFEYFSETQRNKGNFPGRFSGRQFSNSRSEMNVSTLELGDSALYLCASNPGQGNGYTFGSGTRLTVV.

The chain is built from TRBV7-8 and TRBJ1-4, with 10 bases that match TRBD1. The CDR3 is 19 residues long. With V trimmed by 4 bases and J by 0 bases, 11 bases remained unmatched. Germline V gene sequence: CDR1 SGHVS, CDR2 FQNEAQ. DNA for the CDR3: TGTGCCAGCAGCTCTCACCGGGACAGGGGTTCTCCAACTAATGAAAAACTGTTTTTT. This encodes CASSSHRDRGSPTNEKLFF.

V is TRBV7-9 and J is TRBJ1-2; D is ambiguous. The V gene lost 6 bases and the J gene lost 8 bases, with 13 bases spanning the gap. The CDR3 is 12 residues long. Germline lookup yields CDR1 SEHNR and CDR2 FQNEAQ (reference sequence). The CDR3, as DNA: TGTGCCAGCAGTCCCGGGGAAAGGGGCTACACCTTC. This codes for CASSPGERGYTF.

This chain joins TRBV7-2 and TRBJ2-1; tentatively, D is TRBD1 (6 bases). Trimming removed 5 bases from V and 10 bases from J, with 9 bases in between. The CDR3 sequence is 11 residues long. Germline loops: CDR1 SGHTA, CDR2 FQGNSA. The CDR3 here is CASSPGEEQFF. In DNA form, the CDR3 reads TGTGCCAGCAGCCCAGGGGAGGAGCAGTTCTTC.

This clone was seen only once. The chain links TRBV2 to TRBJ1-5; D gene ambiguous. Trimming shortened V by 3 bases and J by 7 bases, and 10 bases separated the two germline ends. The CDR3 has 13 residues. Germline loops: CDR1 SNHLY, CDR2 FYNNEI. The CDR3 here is CASSDRENQPQHF. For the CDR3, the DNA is TGTGCCAGCAGTGATAGGGAGAACCAGCCCCAGCATTTT.

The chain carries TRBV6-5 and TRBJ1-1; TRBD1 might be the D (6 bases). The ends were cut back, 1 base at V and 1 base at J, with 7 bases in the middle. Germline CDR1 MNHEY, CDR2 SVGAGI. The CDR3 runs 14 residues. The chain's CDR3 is CASSYLQGNTEAFF. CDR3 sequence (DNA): TGTGCCAGCAGTTACTTACAGGGGAACACTGAAGCTTTCTTT.

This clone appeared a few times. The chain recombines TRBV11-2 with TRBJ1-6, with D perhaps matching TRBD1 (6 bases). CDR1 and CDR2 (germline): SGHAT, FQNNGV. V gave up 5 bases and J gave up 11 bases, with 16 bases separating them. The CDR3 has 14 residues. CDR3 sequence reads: CASSLAGAGAPLHF. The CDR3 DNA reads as TGTGCCAGCAGCCTCGCAGGGGCCGGGGCACCCCTCCACTTT.

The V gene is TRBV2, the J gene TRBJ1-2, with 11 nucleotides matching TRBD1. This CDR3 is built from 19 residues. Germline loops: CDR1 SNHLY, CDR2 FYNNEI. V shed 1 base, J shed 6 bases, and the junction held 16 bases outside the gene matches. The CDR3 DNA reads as TGTGCCAGCAGTGAAGTAATCTGGACAGGGGGCCTGGAAGGGCATGGCTACACCTTC. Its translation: CASSEVIWTGGLEGHGYTF.

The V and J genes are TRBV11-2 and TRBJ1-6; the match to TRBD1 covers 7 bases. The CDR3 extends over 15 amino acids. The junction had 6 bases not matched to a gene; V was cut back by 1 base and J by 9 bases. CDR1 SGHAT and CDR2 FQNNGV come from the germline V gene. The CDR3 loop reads CASSLGSGGSSPLHF. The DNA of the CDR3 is TGTGCCAGCAGCTTAGGTTCAGGGGGGAGTTCACCCCTCCACTTT.

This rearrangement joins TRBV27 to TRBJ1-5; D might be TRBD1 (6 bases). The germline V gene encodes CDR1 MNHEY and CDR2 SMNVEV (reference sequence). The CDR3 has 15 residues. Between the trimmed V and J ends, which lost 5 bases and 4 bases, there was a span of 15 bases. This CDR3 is CASSQGSGRNQPQHF. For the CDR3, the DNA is TGTGCCAGCAGTCAGGGGTCGGGCAGAAATCAGCCCCAGCATTTT.

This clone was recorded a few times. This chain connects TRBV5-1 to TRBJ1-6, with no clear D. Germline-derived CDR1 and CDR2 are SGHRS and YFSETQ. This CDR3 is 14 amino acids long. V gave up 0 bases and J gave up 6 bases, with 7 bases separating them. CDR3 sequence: CASSLGQVNSPLHF. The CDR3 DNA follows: TGCGCCAGCAGCTTGGGTCAGGTTAATTCACCCCTCCACTTT.

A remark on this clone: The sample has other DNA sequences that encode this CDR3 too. CDR3 coding DNA: TGTGCCAGCAGGGGGGACAGCTATGGCTACACCTTC. Protein: CASRGDSYGYTF. The rearrangement links TRBV2 to TRBJ1-2, with 7 bases identical to TRBD1. V shed 6 bases and J 4 bases; nucleotides not matched to a gene: 2. Germline CDR1 SNHLY, CDR2 FYNNEI. This CDR3 region has 12 residues.